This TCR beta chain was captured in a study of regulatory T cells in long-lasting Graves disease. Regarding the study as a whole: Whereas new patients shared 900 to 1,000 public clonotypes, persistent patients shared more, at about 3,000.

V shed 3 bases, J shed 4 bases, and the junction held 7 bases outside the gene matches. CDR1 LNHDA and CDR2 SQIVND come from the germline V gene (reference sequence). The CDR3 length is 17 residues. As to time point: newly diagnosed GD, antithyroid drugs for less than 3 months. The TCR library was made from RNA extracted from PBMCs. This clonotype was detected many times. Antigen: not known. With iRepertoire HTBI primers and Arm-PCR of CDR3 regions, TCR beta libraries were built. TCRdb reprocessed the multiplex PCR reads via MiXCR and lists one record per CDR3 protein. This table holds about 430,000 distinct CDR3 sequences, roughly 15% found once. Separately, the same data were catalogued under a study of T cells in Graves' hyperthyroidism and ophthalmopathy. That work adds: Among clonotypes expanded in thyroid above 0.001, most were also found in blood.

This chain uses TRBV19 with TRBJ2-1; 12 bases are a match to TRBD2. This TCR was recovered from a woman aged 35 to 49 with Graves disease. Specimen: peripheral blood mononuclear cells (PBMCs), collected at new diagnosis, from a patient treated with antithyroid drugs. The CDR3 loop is CASSIPRLAGAYNEQFF. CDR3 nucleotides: TGTGCCAGTAGTATCCCTCGACTAGCGGGAGCATACAATGAGCAGTTCTTC.